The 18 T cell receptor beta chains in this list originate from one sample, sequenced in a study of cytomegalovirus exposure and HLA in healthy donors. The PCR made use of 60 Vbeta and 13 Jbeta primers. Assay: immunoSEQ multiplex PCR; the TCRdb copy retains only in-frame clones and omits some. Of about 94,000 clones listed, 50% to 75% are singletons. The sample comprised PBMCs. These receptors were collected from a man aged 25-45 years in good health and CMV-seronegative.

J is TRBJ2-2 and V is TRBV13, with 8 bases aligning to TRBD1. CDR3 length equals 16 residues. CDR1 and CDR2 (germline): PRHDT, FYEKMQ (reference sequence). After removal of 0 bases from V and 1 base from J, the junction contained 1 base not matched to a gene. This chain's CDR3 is CASSLGTGVNTGELFF. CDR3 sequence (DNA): TGTGCCAGCAGCTTAGGGACAGGGGTGAACACCGGGGAGCTGTTTTTT.

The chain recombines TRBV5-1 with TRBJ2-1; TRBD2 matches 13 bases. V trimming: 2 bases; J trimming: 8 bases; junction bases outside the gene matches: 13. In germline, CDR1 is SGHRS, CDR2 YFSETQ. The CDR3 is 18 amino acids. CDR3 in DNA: TGCGCCAGCAGCTTAGCCCCCGCACTAGCGGGAGGGCCCTATGAGCAGTTCTTC. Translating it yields CASSLAPALAGGPYEQFF.

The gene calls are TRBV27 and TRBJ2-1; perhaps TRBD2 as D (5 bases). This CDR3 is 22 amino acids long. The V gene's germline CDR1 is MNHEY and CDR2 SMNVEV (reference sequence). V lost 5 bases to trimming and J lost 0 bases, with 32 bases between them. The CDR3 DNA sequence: TGTGCCAGCAGTACCCAACTTTGGGTAGCGCGACAAGATCCTAGCTCCTACAATGAGCAGTTCTTC. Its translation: CASSTQLWVARQDPSSYNEQFF.

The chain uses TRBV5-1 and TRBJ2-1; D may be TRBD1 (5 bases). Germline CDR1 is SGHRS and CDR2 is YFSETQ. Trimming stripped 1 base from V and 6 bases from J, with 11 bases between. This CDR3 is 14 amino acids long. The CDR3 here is CASSLYLGANEQFF. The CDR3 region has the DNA TGCGCCAGCAGCTTGTACCTTGGGGCCAATGAGCAGTTCTTC.

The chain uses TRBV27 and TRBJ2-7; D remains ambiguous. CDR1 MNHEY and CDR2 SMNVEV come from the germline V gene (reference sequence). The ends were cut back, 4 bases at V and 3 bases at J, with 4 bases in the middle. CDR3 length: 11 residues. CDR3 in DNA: TGTGCCAGCAGTTCTTACTACGAGCAGTACTTC. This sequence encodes CASSSYYEQYF.

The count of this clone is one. CDR3 DNA sequence: TGCGCCAGCAGCCAAGGAGACAGGGGCAACTATGGCTACACCTTC. Protein: CASSQGDRGNYGYTF. This sequence joins TRBV4-1 and TRBJ1-2; 8 bases map to TRBD1. The CDR3 is 15 residues long. J was trimmed by 2 bases and V by 1 base; bases with no gene match: 3. Germline V CDR1 and CDR2: MGHRA, YSYEKL.

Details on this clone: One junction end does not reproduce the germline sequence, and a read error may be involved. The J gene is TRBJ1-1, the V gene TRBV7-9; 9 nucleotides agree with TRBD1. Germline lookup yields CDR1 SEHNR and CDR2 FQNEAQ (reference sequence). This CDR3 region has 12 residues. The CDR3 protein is CSSSPDRGAAFF. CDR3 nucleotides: TGTTCCAGCAGCCCGGACAGGGGCGCAGCTTTCTTT.

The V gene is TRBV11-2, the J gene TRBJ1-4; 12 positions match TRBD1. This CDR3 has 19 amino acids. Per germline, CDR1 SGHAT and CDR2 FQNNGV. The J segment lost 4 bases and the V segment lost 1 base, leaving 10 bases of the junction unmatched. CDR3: CASSLGLPGQGAFNEKLFF. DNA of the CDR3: TGTGCCAGCAGCTTAGGTCTTCCGGGACAGGGGGCGTTTAATGAAAAACTGTTTTTT.

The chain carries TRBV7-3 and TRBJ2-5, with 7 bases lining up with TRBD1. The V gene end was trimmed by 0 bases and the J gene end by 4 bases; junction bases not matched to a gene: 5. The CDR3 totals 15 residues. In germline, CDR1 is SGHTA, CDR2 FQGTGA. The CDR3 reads CASSLTGGVGETQYF. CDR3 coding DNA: TGTGCCAGCAGCTTAACAGGGGGCGTGGGAGAGACCCAGTACTTC.

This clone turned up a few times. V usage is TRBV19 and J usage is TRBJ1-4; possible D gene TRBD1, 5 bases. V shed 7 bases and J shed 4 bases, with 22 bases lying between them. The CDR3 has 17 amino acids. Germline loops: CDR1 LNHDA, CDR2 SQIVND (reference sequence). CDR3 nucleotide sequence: TGTGCCAGTAAAAGAGAAGGGGTCACAAAAATTAATGAAAAACTGTTTTTT. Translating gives CASKREGVTKINEKLFF. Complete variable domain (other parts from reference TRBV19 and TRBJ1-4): DGGITQSPKYLFRKEGQNVTLSCEQNLNHDAMYWYRQDPGQGLRLIYYSQIVNDFQKGDIAEGYSVSREKKESFPLTVTSAQKNPTAFYLCASKREGVTKINEKLFFGSGTQLSVL.

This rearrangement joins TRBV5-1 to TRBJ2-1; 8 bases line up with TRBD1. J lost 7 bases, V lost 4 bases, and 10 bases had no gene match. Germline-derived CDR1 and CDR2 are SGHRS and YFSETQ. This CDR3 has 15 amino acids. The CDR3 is CASSRGQGEVNEQFF. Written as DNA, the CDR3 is TGCGCCAGCAGCCGAGGACAGGGAGAAGTAAATGAGCAGTTCTTC.

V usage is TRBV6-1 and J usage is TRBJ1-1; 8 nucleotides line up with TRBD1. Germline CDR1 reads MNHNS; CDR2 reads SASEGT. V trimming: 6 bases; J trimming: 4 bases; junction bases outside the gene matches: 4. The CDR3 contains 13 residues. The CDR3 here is CASRRQGTTEAFF. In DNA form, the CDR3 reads TGTGCCAGCAGAAGACAGGGGACCACTGAAGCTTTCTTT.

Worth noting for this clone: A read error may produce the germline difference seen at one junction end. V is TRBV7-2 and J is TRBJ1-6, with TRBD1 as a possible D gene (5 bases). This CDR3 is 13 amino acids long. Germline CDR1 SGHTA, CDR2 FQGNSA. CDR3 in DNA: TGTGCCAGCAGCTCCGACAACCGACAGAAGAATTACTTT. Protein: CASSSDNRQKNYF.

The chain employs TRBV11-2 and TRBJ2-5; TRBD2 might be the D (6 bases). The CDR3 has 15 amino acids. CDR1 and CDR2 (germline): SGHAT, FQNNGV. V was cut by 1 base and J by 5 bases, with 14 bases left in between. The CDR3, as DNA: TGTGCCAGCAGCTTAGTGGGGGGAACGGGGGAGACCCAGTACTTC. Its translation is CASSLVGGTGETQYF.

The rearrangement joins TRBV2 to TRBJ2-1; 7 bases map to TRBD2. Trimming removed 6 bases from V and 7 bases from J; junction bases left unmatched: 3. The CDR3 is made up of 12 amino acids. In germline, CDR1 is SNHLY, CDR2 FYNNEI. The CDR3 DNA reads TGTGCCAGCAGCCCACTAGCGAATGAGCAGTTCTTC. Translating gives CASSPLANEQFF. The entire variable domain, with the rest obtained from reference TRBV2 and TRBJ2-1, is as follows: EPEVTQTPSHQVTQMGQEVILRCVPISNHLYFYWYRQILGQKVEFLVSFYNNEISEKSEIFDDQFSVERPDGSNFTLKIRSTKLEDSAMYFCASSPLANEQFFGPGTRLTVL.

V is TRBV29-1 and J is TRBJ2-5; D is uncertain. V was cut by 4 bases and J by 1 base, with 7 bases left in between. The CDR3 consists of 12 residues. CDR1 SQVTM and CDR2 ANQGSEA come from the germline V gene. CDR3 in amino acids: CSVVYSQETQYF. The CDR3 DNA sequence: TGCAGCGTTGTGTACAGCCAAGAGACCCAGTACTTC.

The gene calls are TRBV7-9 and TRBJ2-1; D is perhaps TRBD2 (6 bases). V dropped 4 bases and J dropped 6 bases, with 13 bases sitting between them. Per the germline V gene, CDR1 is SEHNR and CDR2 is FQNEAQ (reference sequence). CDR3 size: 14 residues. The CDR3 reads CASSWDSPPNEQFF. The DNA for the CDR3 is TGTGCCAGCAGCTGGGACTCGCCCCCCAATGAGCAGTTCTTC.

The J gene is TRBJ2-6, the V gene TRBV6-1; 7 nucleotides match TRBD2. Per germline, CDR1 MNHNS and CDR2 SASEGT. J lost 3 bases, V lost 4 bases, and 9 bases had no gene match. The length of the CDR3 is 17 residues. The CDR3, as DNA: TGTGCCAGCAGTGGGGGCAGTCGCGGGGGTGGGGCCAACGTCCTGACTTTC. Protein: CASSGGSRGGGANVLTF.